The 23 T cell receptor beta chains below were found in one sample sequenced in a study of blood T cell repertoires in COVID-19. Profiling relied on immunoSEQ multiplex PCR, and the TCRdb table lists in-frame clones only, not all of them. The sample lists around 260,000 clones, more than 75% occurring once. Sequenced input: peripheral blood. The source of these receptors is a man aged 35 to 55 who had recovered from COVID-19.

The CDR3 DNA reads as TGTGCCAGTAGTCCCAGCGGGGCGAACACTGAAGCTTTCTTT. It specifies CASSPSGANTEAFF. This chain connects TRBV19 to TRBJ1-1; D possibly corresponds to TRBD1 (5 bases). There are 14 residues in the CDR3. V was clipped by 5 bases and J by 1 base, with 11 bases between them. From germline, CDR1 is LNHDA and CDR2 SQIVND (reference sequence).

V gene TRBV3-1 (or the pseudogene TRBV3-2) combines with J gene TRBJ2-2; 7 bases are shared with TRBD1. Germline V gene sequence: CDR1 LGHDT, CDR2 YNNKEL (reference sequence). The CDR3 length is 18 residues. V shed 0 bases, J shed 1 base, and the junction held 8 bases outside the gene matches. The CDR3 loop reads CASSQDLIGGLNTGELFF. CDR3 DNA sequence: TGTGCCAGCAGCCAAGATTTGATAGGGGGCCTGAACACCGGGGAGCTGTTTTTT.

The DNA for the CDR3 is TGTGCCAGCAGCTTCGGACTAGCGGGGCAAGAGACCCAGTACTTC. Protein: CASSFGLAGQETQYF. The chain has TRBV7-9 and TRBJ2-5; 12 nucleotides match TRBD2. Trimming removed 3 bases from V and 2 bases from J; junction bases left unmatched: 1. The germline CDR1 and CDR2 sequences are SEHNR and FQNEAQ (reference sequence). This CDR3 region has 15 residues. Complete variable domain (other parts from reference TRBV7-9 and TRBJ2-5): DTGVSQNPRHKITKRGQNVTFRCDPISEHNRLYWYRQTLGQGPEFLTYFQNEAQLEKSRLLSDRFSAERPKGSFSTLEIQRTEQGDSAMYLCASSFGLAGQETQYFGPGTRLLVL.

V is TRBV19 and J is TRBJ2-7; a weak D match, TRBD2 (6 bases). V was cut by 2 bases and J by 2 bases, with 16 bases left in between. The V gene's germline CDR1 is LNHDA and CDR2 SQIVND (reference sequence). The CDR3 covers 16 residues. The CDR3 sequence: CASSIRVETGAYEQYF. The CDR3 DNA is TGTGCCAGTAGTATAAGGGTGGAAACGGGGGCCTACGAGCAGTACTTC.

The genes are TRBV7-2 and TRBJ1-1, with TRBD1 identical over 8 bases. The CDR3 contains 17 residues. The V segment lost 7 bases and the J segment 0 bases; nucleotides outside the gene matches: 13. CDR1 is SGHTA, CDR2 FQGNSA, per germline. CDR3 sequence (DNA): TGTGCCAGCAACGGAGTCCGACAGGGGCGAATGAACACTGAAGCTTTCTTT. Its protein is CASNGVRQGRMNTEAFF.

CDR3 sequence: CATRDRTYGYTF. DNA of the CDR3: TGTGCCACCCGGGACAGGACCTATGGCTACACCTTC. The chain has TRBV10-3 and TRBJ1-2; 8 nucleotides agree with TRBD1. Losses at the gene ends were 10 bases for V and 4 bases for J; bases not matched to a gene: 5. CDR1 is ENHRY and CDR2 is SYGVKD in the germline V gene. The CDR3 is 12 amino acids.

V and J are TRBV12-3 or TRBV12-4 and TRBJ1-6, with D maybe TRBD1 (6 bases). The CDR3 runs to 13 residues. V lost 7 bases and J lost 7, with 11 bases in between. The CDR3 reads CASTQGPNSPLHF. In DNA, the CDR3 is TGTGCCAGCACTCAGGGGCCGAATTCACCCCTCCACTTT.

The chain employs TRBV9 and TRBJ2-2; TRBD2 matches at 16 bases. CDR1 is SGDLS, CDR2 YYNGEE, per germline. The CDR3 has 17 amino acids. V was clipped by 3 bases and J by 7 bases; unmatched bases: 6. Here the CDR3 DNA reads TGTGCCAGCAGCGCGGGACTAGCGGGAGGGCCAGGCGGGGAGCTGTTTTTT. Its protein is CASSAGLAGGPGGELFF.

The chain carries TRBV5-4 and TRBJ1-3, with D unresolved. The ends were cut back, 0 bases at V and 0 bases at J, with 10 bases in the middle. From germline, CDR1 is SGHNT and CDR2 YYREEE (reference sequence). CDR3 length: 16 residues. This chain's CDR3 is CASSLGAALSGNTIYF. CDR3 sequence (DNA): TGTGCCAGCAGCTTGGGGGCTGCCCTCTCTGGAAACACCATATATTTT.

The rearrangement joins TRBV4-1 to TRBJ2-2, with D perhaps TRBD2 (6 bases). V dropped 2 bases and J dropped 4 bases, with 8 bases sitting between them. The germline V gene has CDR1 MGHRA and CDR2 YSYEKL. The CDR3 covers 14 residues. The CDR3 here is CASSQIGGTGELFF. CDR3 DNA sequence: TGCGCCAGCAGCCAAATCGGGGGCACCGGGGAGCTGTTTTTT.

The V gene is TRBV12-5, the J gene TRBJ1-1; 7 bases agree with TRBD1. V shed 3 bases and J 6 bases; nucleotides not matched to a gene: 7. Germline V gives CDR1 LGHNT, CDR2 FRNRAP. CDR3 length: 14 amino acids. The CDR3 nucleotides are TGTGCTAGTGGTTTCGGAACGACAGGGTCTGAAGCTTTCTTT. As protein: CASGFGTTGSEAFF.

The chain recombines TRBV18 with TRBJ2-3, with D possibly TRBD1 on 5 matching bases. Per germline, CDR1 KGHSH and CDR2 LQKENI. The V and J ends lost 5 bases and 0 bases respectively, with 9 bases between them. This CDR3 is 14 amino acids long. CDR3 sequence (DNA): TGTGCCAGCTCAGCTCGGACAAGCACAGATACGCAGTATTTT. Protein product: CASSARTSTDTQYF.

This chain joins TRBV11-2 and TRBJ2-3, with TRBD2 matching over 12 bases. Trimming cost V 3 bases and J 6 bases; bases outside gene matches: 10. CDR1 and CDR2 from the germline V gene are SGHAT and FQNNGV. CDR3 length: 17 amino acids. In nucleotides, the CDR3 is TGTGCCAGCAGCTTGACTCCGACTAGCGGGAGATTGGATACGCAGTATTTT. Its protein is CASSLTPTSGRLDTQYF.

This clone was seen a few times. The V call is TRBV12-5, the J call TRBJ1-2, with 7 bases that match TRBD1. V lost 3 bases, J lost 7 bases, and 8 bases stayed unmatched. Looked up from germline, CDR1 is LGHNT and CDR2 is FRNRAP. This CDR3 has 14 amino acids. The CDR3 sequence is CASGLGEGAGGYTF. In nucleotides, the CDR3 is TGTGCTAGTGGTTTAGGTGAGGGGGCAGGTGGCTACACCTTC.

The chain combines TRBV9 with TRBJ2-3, with TRBD2 matching 9 bases. V gave up 8 bases and J gave up 9 bases; unmatched junction bases: 16. CDR1 is SGDLS and CDR2 is YYNGEE in the germline V gene. The CDR3 loop spans 15 amino acids. This chain's CDR3 is CASGHGGGGATTQYF. CDR3 coding DNA: TGTGCCAGTGGACATGGAGGCGGGGGGGCCACGACGCAGTATTTT. Filled out from reference TRBV9 and TRBJ2-3, the complete variable domain reads DSGVTQTPKHLITATGQRVTLRCSPRSGDLSVYWYQQSLDQGLQFLIQYYNGEERAKGNILERFSAQQFPDLHSELNLSSLELGDSALYFCASGHGGGGATTQYFGPGTRLTVL.

The V and J genes are TRBV6-5 and TRBJ2-7, with 8 bases lining up with TRBD2. This CDR3 comprises 12 residues. Germline lookup yields CDR1 MNHEY and CDR2 SVGAGI. V was clipped by 6 bases and J by 7 bases; unmatched bases: 5. The CDR3 DNA reads TGTGCCAGCAGGCCCACGGGGGGGGAGCAGTACTTC. Its translation: CASRPTGGEQYF.

This chain joins TRBV7-3 and TRBJ2-3; a weak D match, TRBD2 (5 bases). Trimming shortened V by 2 bases and J by 0 bases, and 6 bases separated the two germline ends. This CDR3 comprises 14 residues. Per germline, CDR1 SGHTA and CDR2 FQGTGA. In DNA, the CDR3 is TGTGCCAGCAGCTTACGCGGGAGCACAGATACGCAGTATTTT. Translated: CASSLRGSTDTQYF. Using reference TRBV7-3 and TRBJ2-3 for the parts outside the CDR3, the full variable domain is GAGVSQTPSNKVTEKGKYVELRCDPISGHTALYWYRQSLGQGPEFLIYFQGTGAADDSGLPNDRFFAVRPEGSVSTLKIQRTERGDSAVYLCASSLRGSTDTQYFGPGTRLTVL.

This chain links TRBV5-1 with TRBJ1-5, with no clear D. This CDR3 contains 15 residues. The germline V and J ends were trimmed by 5 bases and 1 base, with 13 bases remaining between them. Germline V gene sequence: CDR1 SGHRS, CDR2 YFSETQ. CDR3 loop: CASRYDTSSNQPQHF. DNA for the CDR3: TGCGCCAGCAGATATGACACTTCAAGCAATCAGCCCCAGCATTTT.

The V and J genes are TRBV7-6 and TRBJ2-7, with TRBD1 matching over 9 bases. J was trimmed by 0 bases and V by 4 bases; bases with no gene match: 4. The CDR3 consists of 15 residues. Germline loops: CDR1 SGHVS, CDR2 FNYEAQ. Here the CDR3 reads CASSSTGQGSYEQYF. CDR3 DNA sequence: TGTGCCAGCAGCTCCACGGGACAGGGCTCCTACGAGCAGTACTTC.

The J gene is TRBJ2-3, the V gene TRBV6-1; TRBD2 matches at 9 bases. The CDR3 spans 17 residues. The germline gives CDR1 MNHNS, CDR2 SASEGT. Trimming cost V 3 bases and J 2 bases; bases outside gene matches: 9. The CDR3 here is CASSEESGGPYTDTQYF. Here the CDR3 DNA reads TGTGCCAGCAGTGAGGAGAGCGGGGGGCCCTACACAGATACGCAGTATTTT.

The chain links TRBV7-9 to TRBJ2-1, with 13 nucleotides matching TRBD2. The V and J ends lost 0 bases and 7 bases, in that order; junction bases with no gene match: 6. The CDR3 extends over 17 amino acids. The germline CDR1 and CDR2 sequences are SEHNR and FQNEAQ (reference sequence). The CDR3 sequence: CASSLARTSGSLNEQFF. As DNA, the CDR3 is TGTGCCAGCAGCTTAGCCCGGACTAGCGGGAGTTTGAATGAGCAGTTCTTC.

This sequence joins TRBV4-2 and TRBJ2-1; TRBD1 matches at 10 bases. V dropped 4 bases and J dropped 5; count of bases not matched to a gene: 5. This CDR3 has 15 amino acids. From germline, CDR1 is LGHNA and CDR2 YNFKEQ. DNA of the CDR3: TGTGCCAGCAGCCCGGGACAGGGGTGGAACAATGAGCAGTTCTTC. This codes for CASSPGQGWNNEQFF.

This chain uses TRBV7-8 with TRBJ1-5; D is possibly TRBD1 (5 bases). The CDR3 contains 14 residues. V lost 10 bases, J lost 3 bases, and 16 bases lay in between. Germline CDR1 reads SGHVS; CDR2 reads FQNEAQ. The CDR3 protein is CATQHGGYNQPQHF. CDR3 nucleotides: TGTGCCACCCAGCACGGGGGATACAATCAGCCCCAGCATTTT.